This T cell receptor (beta chain) comes out of a study of shared clonotypes between healthy human individuals. Notes on the study in general: Naive subsets typically showed greater estimated richness than memory subsets.

The CDR3 runs 13 residues. Germline CDR1 and CDR2: SGHRS and YFSETQ. V gave up 1 base and J gave up 0 bases, with 4 bases separating them. Profiled with immunoSEQ multiplex PCR; TCRdb holds only in-frame clones, not every one. Of about 960,000 clones listed, 76% were seen once; the top ten hold roughly 1.5%. Comment on this clone: The antigen is undetermined. The identical CDR3 is also encoded by other nucleotide sequences in the sample.

Sequencing was done on a sample of memory CD4+ T cells sorted from blood. Subset meaning: CD45RA-negative fraction. The TCR was taken from a man aged 18-30 years in good health. This rearrangement joins TRBV5-1 to TRBJ1-1, with no clear D. CDR3 bases: TGCGCCAGCAGCTTGTACATGAACACTGAAGCTTTCTTT. Its protein product is CASSLYMNTEAFF.